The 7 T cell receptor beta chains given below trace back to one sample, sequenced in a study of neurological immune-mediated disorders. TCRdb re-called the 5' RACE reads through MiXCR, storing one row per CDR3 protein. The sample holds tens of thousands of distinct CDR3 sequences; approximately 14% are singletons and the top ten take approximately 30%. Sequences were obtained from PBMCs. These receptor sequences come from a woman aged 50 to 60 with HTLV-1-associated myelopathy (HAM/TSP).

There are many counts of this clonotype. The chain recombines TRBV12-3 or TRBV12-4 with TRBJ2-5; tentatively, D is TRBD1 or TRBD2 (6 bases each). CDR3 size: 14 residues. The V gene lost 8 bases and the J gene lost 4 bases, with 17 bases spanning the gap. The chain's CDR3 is CASVQGLGPETQYF. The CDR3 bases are TGTGCCAGCGTACAGGGACTGGGGCCAGAGACCCAGTACTTC.

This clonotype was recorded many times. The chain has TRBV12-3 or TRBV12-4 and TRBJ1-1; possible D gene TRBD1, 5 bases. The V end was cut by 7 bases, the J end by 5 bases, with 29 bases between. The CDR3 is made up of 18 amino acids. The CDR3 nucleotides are TGTGCCAGCATAGATACGGCAGGGTCCTTATTAGGGAGGACTGAAGCTTTCTTT. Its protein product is CASIDTAGSLLGRTEAFF.

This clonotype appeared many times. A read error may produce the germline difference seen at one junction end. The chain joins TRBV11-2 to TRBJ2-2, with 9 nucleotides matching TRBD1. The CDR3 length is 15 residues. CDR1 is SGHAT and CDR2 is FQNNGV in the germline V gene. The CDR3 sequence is CVSSLRTGVTGELFF. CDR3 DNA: TGTGTCAGCAGCTTAAGGACAGGGGTAACCGGGGAGCTGTTTTTT.

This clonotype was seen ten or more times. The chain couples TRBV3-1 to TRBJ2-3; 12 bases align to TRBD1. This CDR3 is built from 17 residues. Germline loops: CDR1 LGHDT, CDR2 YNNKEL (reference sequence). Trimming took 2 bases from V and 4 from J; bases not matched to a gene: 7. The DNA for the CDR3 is TGTGCCAGCAGCCAAAATGACGGGACAGGGGGCGCAGATACGCAGTATTTT. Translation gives CASSQNDGTGGADTQYF.

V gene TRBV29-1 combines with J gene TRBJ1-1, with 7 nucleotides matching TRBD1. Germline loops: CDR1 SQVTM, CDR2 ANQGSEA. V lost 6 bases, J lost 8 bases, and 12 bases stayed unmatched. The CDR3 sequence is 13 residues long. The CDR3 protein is CSVQGGWISEAFF. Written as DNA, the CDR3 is TGCAGCGTCCAGGGGGGGTGGATTTCAGAAGCTTTCTTT. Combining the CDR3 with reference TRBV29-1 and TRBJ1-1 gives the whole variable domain SAVISQKPSRDICQRGTSLTIQCQVDSQVTMMFWYRQQPGQSLTLIATANQGSEATYESGFVIDKFPISRPNLTFSTLTVSNMSPEDSSIYLCSVQGGWISEAFFGQGTRLTVV.

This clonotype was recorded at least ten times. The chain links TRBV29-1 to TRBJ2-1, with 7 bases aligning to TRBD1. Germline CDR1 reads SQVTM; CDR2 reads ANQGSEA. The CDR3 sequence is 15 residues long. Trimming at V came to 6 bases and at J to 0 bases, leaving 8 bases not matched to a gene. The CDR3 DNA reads TGCAGCGTAGGTACAGGGGAAAGCTCCTACAATGAGCAGTTCTTC. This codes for CSVGTGESSYNEQFF.

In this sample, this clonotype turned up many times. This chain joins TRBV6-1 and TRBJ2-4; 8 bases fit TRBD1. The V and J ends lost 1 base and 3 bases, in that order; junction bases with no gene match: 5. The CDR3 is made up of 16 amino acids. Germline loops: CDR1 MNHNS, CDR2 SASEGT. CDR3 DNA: TGTGCCAGCAGTGAAGTGTCCAGGGGGCTCAAAAACATTCAGTACTTC. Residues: CASSEVSRGLKNIQYF.